The 15 T cell receptor beta chains listed next were all sequenced from one sample in a study of T cell changes during pregnancy in multiple sclerosis. TCRdb's table, derived via immunoSEQ multiplex PCR, lists solely in-frame clones and lacks some. The data contain some 51,000 clones, 94% of them seen just once; the ten biggest clones take up 0.4% to 0.55%. Sequences were derived from CD4+ T cells from peripheral blood mononuclear cells, sampled in the first trimester of pregnancy. The source of these receptors is a female donor with multiple sclerosis, enrolled in a pregnancy study.

This clone was observed a handful of times. The rearrangement links TRBV4-2 to TRBJ1-5; possibly TRBD1 for D (5 bases). Trimming stripped 4 bases from V and 3 bases from J, with 16 bases between. CDR1 LGHNA and CDR2 YNFKEQ come from the germline V gene. This CDR3 has 16 amino acids. The CDR3 nucleotides read TGTGCCAGCAGCCCCCAGGGAGGGGCGAACAATCAGCCCCAGCATTTT. It encodes CASSPQGGANNQPQHF.

The rearrangement links TRBV6-6 to TRBJ1-1, with D possibly TRBD1 on 6 matching bases. V lost 2 bases and J 2 bases, leaving 12 bases between the germline ends. From germline, CDR1 is MNHNY and CDR2 SVGAGI (reference sequence). The length of the CDR3 is 15 residues. The DNA for the CDR3 is TGTGCCAGCAGTTACCTCCAGGGGCTAAACACTGAAGCTTTCTTT. It is translated as CASSYLQGLNTEAFF.

The rearrangement links TRBV7-8 to TRBJ1-1; D uncertain. Trimming took off 0 bases at V and 9 bases at J, with 14 bases between the two ends. From germline, CDR1 is SGHVS and CDR2 FQNEAQ. The CDR3 runs 14 residues. The CDR3 bases are TGTGCCAGCAGCTTAGCCGGAGTGTTCGGGAAAGCTTTCTTT. As protein: CASSLAGVFGKAFF.

V and J are TRBV6-1 and TRBJ1-1; the match to TRBD1 covers 7 bases. The J segment lost 8 bases and the V segment lost 5 bases, leaving 5 bases of the junction unmatched. The length of the CDR3 is 12 residues. Germline loops: CDR1 MNHNS, CDR2 SASEGT. The chain's CDR3 is CASSQTTGEAFF. CDR3 DNA: TGTGCCAGCAGTCAAACGACAGGGGAAGCTTTCTTT.

This clone came up once. The chain carries TRBV27 and TRBJ2-7; D uncertain. CDR3 length: 12 residues. Trimming took 2 bases from V and 3 from J, leaving 5 bases between them. Germline V gene data show CDR1 as MNHEY and CDR2 as SMNVEV (reference sequence). The CDR3 protein is CASSLTGYEQYF. DNA of the CDR3: TGTGCCAGCAGTTTAACCGGCTACGAGCAGTACTTC.

J is TRBJ2-7 and V is TRBV6-1, with TRBD2 as a possible D gene (6 bases). Germline V CDR1 and CDR2: MNHNS, SASEGT. The V end was cut by 6 bases, the J end by 3 bases, with 18 bases between. The CDR3 has 15 residues. CDR3 DNA sequence: TGTGCCAGCAGAGGGGCCGGGAGCGATTACTACGAGCAGTACTTC. Its protein product is CASRGAGSDYYEQYF.

This chain links TRBV28 with TRBJ2-1, with 8 positions matching TRBD2. This CDR3 region has 14 residues. Trimming at V came to 6 bases and at J to 2 bases, leaving 3 bases not matched to a gene. The germline gives CDR1 MDHEN, CDR2 SYDVKM. CDR3 coding DNA: TGTGCCAGCAGGACTAGCGTTACCTACAATGAGCAGTTCTTC. Its protein product is CASRTSVTYNEQFF.

This chain links TRBV6-1 with TRBJ2-1, with 10 nucleotides matching TRBD2. V was clipped by 8 bases and J by 6 bases; unmatched bases: 10. The CDR3 is made up of 15 amino acids. CDR1 and CDR2 (germline): MNHNS, SASEGT. The CDR3 sequence: CASLRSGGVSNEQFF. The CDR3, as DNA: TGTGCCAGCCTCAGGAGCGGGGGGGTTTCCAATGAGCAGTTCTTC.

The rearrangement uses TRBV2 and TRBJ2-1; TRBD1 matches at 10 bases. The germline gives CDR1 SNHLY, CDR2 FYNNEI. The junction had 4 bases not matched to a gene; V was cut back by 2 bases and J by 3 bases. The CDR3 totals 16 residues. CDR3 sequence: CASSERDRGLYNEQFF. For the CDR3, the DNA is TGTGCCAGCAGTGAAAGGGACAGGGGTCTCTACAATGAGCAGTTCTTC.

The chain has TRBV5-6 and TRBJ1-6; D remains unclear. In germline, CDR1 is SGHDT, CDR2 YYEEEE. CDR3 length: 17 residues. The germline V and J ends were trimmed by 3 bases and 0 bases, with 13 bases remaining between them. This CDR3 is CASSSYRLSSYNSPLHF. In nucleotides, the CDR3 is TGTGCCAGCAGCTCCTACCGACTTAGCTCCTATAATTCACCCCTCCACTTT.

J is TRBJ2-7 and V is TRBV5-4; 11 nucleotides align to TRBD2. V gave up 4 bases and J gave up 0 bases; unmatched junction bases: 3. The CDR3 runs 15 residues. From germline, CDR1 is SGHNT and CDR2 YYREEE (reference sequence). The CDR3 loop is CASSPSGGSSYEQYF. The CDR3 DNA follows: TGTGCCAGCAGCCCTAGCGGGGGGAGCTCCTACGAGCAGTACTTC.

This chain links TRBV11-3 with TRBJ2-2, with D possibly TRBD2 on 6 matching bases. Trimming shortened V by 6 bases and J by 0 bases, and 14 bases separated the two germline ends. The germline CDR1 and CDR2 sequences are SGHNT and YENEEA. The CDR3 loop spans 16 amino acids. CDR3 nucleotides: TGTGCCAGCAGTTCCCCCTGGGGGGCGAACACCGGGGAGCTGTTTTTT. As protein: CASSSPWGANTGELFF.

The rearrangement links TRBV10-3 to TRBJ1-1; 7 nucleotides match TRBD1. V lost 8 bases to trimming and J lost 8 bases; unmatched junction nucleotides: 5. Germline V lookup: CDR1 ENHRY, CDR2 SYGVKD. There are 11 residues in the CDR3. CDR3 region: CAIRQGTEAFF. The CDR3 coding sequence is TGTGCCATCCGACAGGGAACGGAAGCTTTCTTT.

The rearrangement uses TRBV2 and TRBJ1-5; no clear D. V lost 4 bases, J lost 0 bases, and 7 bases lay in between. The CDR3 is 14 residues long. Germline V gene lookup returns CDR1 SNHLY and CDR2 FYNNEI. The CDR3 loop is CASSAGNSNQPQHF. The CDR3 DNA sequence: TGTGCCAGCAGTGCCGGGAATAGCAATCAGCCCCAGCATTTT.

CDR3 protein: CASSRLHPGTGSNNSPLHF. CDR3 DNA: TGTGCCAGCTCACGTTTACACCCCGGGACAGGGTCGAATAATTCACCCCTCCACTTT. V usage is TRBV18 and J usage is TRBJ1-6; 9 positions agree with TRBD1. V lost 4 bases, J lost 5 bases, and 15 bases stayed unmatched. The CDR3 has 19 amino acids. Germline V gene sequence: CDR1 KGHSH, CDR2 LQKENI. Variable domain in full (rest from reference TRBV18 and TRBJ1-6): NAGVMQNPRHLVRRRGQEARLRCSPMKGHSHVYWYRQLPEEGLKFMVYLQKENIIDESGMPKERFSAEFPKEGPSILRIQQVVRGDSAAYFCASSRLHPGTGSNNSPLHFGNGTRLTVT.